The 25 T cell receptor beta chains in this list originate from one sample, sequenced in a study of blood T cell repertoires in COVID-19. Profiled with immunoSEQ multiplex PCR; TCRdb holds only in-frame clones, not every one. Of about 310,000 clones in the sample, around 87% are singletons; the top ten hold 1%. The material sequenced was peripheral blood. The receptors shown here come from a man between 50 and 59 years old with active or convalescent COVID-19.

The chain is built from TRBV5-1 and TRBJ2-5; D is undetermined. V was clipped by 5 bases and J by 1 base, with 9 bases between them. CDR1 SGHRS and CDR2 YFSETQ come from the germline V gene. The CDR3 is made up of 13 amino acids. In nucleotides, the CDR3 is TGCGCCAGCAGGCTAGGTTCCCAAGAGACCCAGTACTTC. Protein product: CASRLGSQETQYF. Combining the CDR3 with reference TRBV5-1 and TRBJ2-5 gives the whole variable domain KAGVTQTPRYLIKTRGQQVTLSCSPISGHRSVSWYQQTPGQGLQFLFEYFSETQRNKGNFPGRFSGRQFSNSRSEMNVSTLELGDSALYLCASRLGSQETQYFGPGTRLLVL.

This clone was observed a single time. The V call is TRBV5-8, the J call TRBJ2-3; D not certain. Looked up from germline, CDR1 is SGHTS and CDR2 is YDEGEE. The CDR3 sequence is 14 residues long. Trimming pared 0 bases from V and 5 bases from J, leaving 10 bases between. The CDR3 reads CASSLARFGDTQYF. DNA of the CDR3: TGTGCCAGCAGCTTGGCGAGGTTTGGAGATACGCAGTATTTT. The full variable domain, in which reference TRBV5-8 and TRBJ2-3 provide the parts outside the CDR3, is EAGVTQSPTHLIKTRGQQATLRCSPISGHTSVYWYQQALGLGLQFLLWYDEGEERNRGNFPPRFSGRQFPNYSSELNVNALELEDSALYLCASSLARFGDTQYFGPGTRLTVL.

This clone was counted a single time. The V call is TRBV24-1, the J call TRBJ2-3; D unresolved. CDR1 and CDR2 (germline): KGHDR, SFDVKD. The CDR3 runs 14 residues. Trimming pared 3 bases from V and 5 bases from J, leaving 11 bases between. The CDR3 DNA reads as TGTGCCACCAGTGATGGAGACTTTCAAGATACGCAGTATTTT. Its protein product is CATSDGDFQDTQYF.

The chain carries TRBV7-2 and TRBJ1-6; 10 nucleotides align to TRBD1. Germline CDR1 reads SGHTA; CDR2 reads FQGNSA. The CDR3 consists of 17 residues. Trimming cost V 5 bases and J 4 bases; bases outside gene matches: 8. The CDR3 bases are TGTGCCAGCAGCCGGCTCGGGACAGGGGAATATAATTCACCCCTCCACTTT. Its protein is CASSRLGTGEYNSPLHF.

The CDR3 region is CASKLDRADYGYTF. The CDR3 DNA reads TGTGCCAGCAAACTGGACAGGGCCGACTATGGCTACACCTTC. The chain employs TRBV28 and TRBJ1-2, with 8 positions matching TRBD1. Germline CDR1 and CDR2: MDHEN and SYDVKM. The CDR3 contains 14 residues. V was pared by 7 bases and J by 3 bases, with 7 bases of the junction left unmatched.

This rearrangement joins TRBV28 to TRBJ1-3, with 8 bases lining up with TRBD1. V shed 2 bases, J shed 4 bases, and the junction held 4 bases outside the gene matches. Germline values: CDR1 MDHEN, CDR2 SYDVKM. The CDR3 contains 15 residues. The CDR3 coding sequence is TGTGCCAGCAGTTTACCAGGGGGCGCAGGAAACACCATATATTTT. Its translation is CASSLPGGAGNTIYF.

CDR3 sequence: CASSYPSRGQAYTDTQYF. CDR3 DNA: TGTGCCAGCAGTTACCCCTCCCGAGGGCAGGCCTACACAGATACGCAGTATTTT. The genes are TRBV6-2 or TRBV6-3 and TRBJ2-3, with a tentative D call TRBD2 (5 bases). CDR3 length: 18 amino acids. Germline V gives CDR1 MNHEY, CDR2 SVGEGT. Trimming shortened V by 2 bases and J by 2 bases, and 20 bases separated the two germline ends.

The chain uses TRBV15 and TRBJ1-4; maybe TRBD1 (5 bases). Germline CDR1 is LNHNV and CDR2 is YYDKDF (reference sequence). The CDR3 consists of 14 residues. V was cut by 5 bases and J by 2 bases, with 9 bases left in between. In nucleotides, the CDR3 is TGTGCCACCAGCGCCCGACAGACTAATGAAAAACTGTTTTTT. Translated, it gives CATSARQTNEKLFF.

The J gene is TRBJ1-2, the V gene TRBV6-5, with 7 nucleotides matching TRBD1. The V gene end was trimmed by 5 bases and the J gene end by 3 bases; junction bases not matched to a gene: 9. Germline V gene lookup returns CDR1 MNHEY and CDR2 SVGAGI. The CDR3 has 15 residues. The CDR3 spells CASSQRNTGDYGYTF. CDR3 nucleotides: TGTGCCAGCAGTCAAAGAAATACAGGGGACTATGGCTACACCTTC.

The chain is built from TRBV20-1 and TRBJ2-4; 8 bases are shared with TRBD2. CDR1 is DFQATT, CDR2 SNEGSKA, per germline (reference sequence). V was clipped by 3 bases and J by 4 bases; unmatched bases: 5. The CDR3 length is 14 residues. The CDR3 nucleotides read TGCAGTGCTAGTTACTCTAGCGGGAAAAACATTCAGTACTTC. Amino acids: CSASYSSGKNIQYF.

The chain links TRBV4-3 to TRBJ1-4; 8 bases match TRBD1. Germline V gene data show CDR1 as LGHNA and CDR2 as YSLEER. J was trimmed by 8 bases and V by 2 bases; bases with no gene match: 1. CDR3 length equals 13 residues. DNA of the CDR3: TGCGCCAGCAGCCAAAACAGGGGGGAAAAACTGTTTTTT. It translates to CASSQNRGEKLFF.

The V call is TRBV28, the J call TRBJ1-5; the D is unclear. Per the germline V gene, CDR1 is MDHEN and CDR2 is SYDVKM. V dropped 1 base and J dropped 9 bases, with 7 bases sitting between them. The CDR3 spans 12 residues. The CDR3 region is CASSLLGRPQHF. The CDR3 DNA follows: TGTGCCAGCAGTTTATTGGGGAGGCCCCAGCATTTT.

The chain joins TRBV7-8 to TRBJ2-7; 8 bases are a match to TRBD1. V was pared by 2 bases and J by 3 bases, with 0 bases of the junction left unmatched. The CDR3 is made up of 13 amino acids. Germline values: CDR1 SGHVS, CDR2 FQNEAQ. Here the CDR3 reads CASSLTGGYEQYF. The CDR3 nucleotides read TGTGCCAGCAGCTTAACAGGGGGCTACGAGCAGTACTTC.

This rearrangement joins TRBV19 to TRBJ1-2; TRBD1 matches at 12 bases. V was pared by 3 bases and J by 8 bases, with 7 bases of the junction left unmatched. In germline, CDR1 is LNHDA, CDR2 SQIVND (reference sequence). The CDR3 is 15 residues long. As DNA, the CDR3 is TGTGCCAGTAGTATGGGGACAGGGGGCGAAGGAGGCTACACCTTC. Translated: CASSMGTGGEGGYTF.

J is TRBJ1-1 and V is TRBV5-1; D gene uncertain. CDR3 length: 14 residues. With 1 base removed from V and 2 bases from J, the gap between germline ends came to 9 bases. The germline CDR1 and CDR2 sequences are SGHRS and YFSETQ. CDR3 in amino acids: CASSLKLDNTEAFF. CDR3 nucleotides: TGCGCCAGCAGCTTGAAGTTAGATAACACTGAAGCTTTCTTT.

The CDR3 loop is CASSPRTAEKLFF. The CDR3 DNA reads as TGTGCCAGCTCACCCCGGACAGCTGAAAAACTGTTTTTT. The rearrangement uses TRBV18 and TRBJ1-4; a weak D match, TRBD1 (6 bases). The V gene's germline CDR1 is KGHSH and CDR2 LQKENI. Trimming removed 3 bases from V and 7 bases from J, with 9 bases in between. The CDR3 has 13 amino acids.

This chain's CDR3 is CASNSLKRGADGYTF. The CDR3 nucleotides are TGTGCCAGCAATAGCCTCAAGCGGGGGGCAGATGGCTACACCTTC. This sequence joins TRBV28 and TRBJ1-2; maybe TRBD1 (6 bases). The V gene lost 7 bases and the J gene lost 6 bases, with 21 bases spanning the gap. Per the germline V gene, CDR1 is MDHEN and CDR2 is SYDVKM. CDR3 size: 15 residues.

The V call is TRBV30, the J call TRBJ2-3, with 11 nucleotides matching TRBD2. V dropped 2 bases and J dropped 3; count of bases not matched to a gene: 7. Germline loops: CDR1 GTSNPN, CDR2 SVGIG (reference sequence). The CDR3 consists of 16 residues. The CDR3 nucleotides are TGTGCCTGGAGTCCCGGCCTAGCGGGAGGAACAGATACGCAGTATTTT. Amino acid sequence: CAWSPGLAGGTDTQYF. The entire variable domain, with the rest obtained from reference TRBV30 and TRBJ2-3, is as follows: SQTIHQWPATLVQPVGSPLSLECTVEGTSNPNLYWYRQAAGRGLQLLFYSVGIGQISSEVPQNLSASRPQDRQFILSSKKLLLSDSGFYLCAWSPGLAGGTDTQYFGPGTRLTVL.

This chain connects TRBV6-5 to TRBJ2-7, with TRBD1 as a possible D gene (6 bases). Germline lookup yields CDR1 MNHEY and CDR2 SVGAGI. V was cut by 5 bases and J by 0 bases, with 11 bases left in between. CDR3 size: 14 residues. CDR3 bases: TGTGCCAGCAGTAGGGGACATTTCTCCTACGAGCAGTACTTC. Amino acids: CASSRGHFSYEQYF.

This chain links TRBV10-1 with TRBJ1-5, with 9 bases identical to TRBD1. Germline loops: CDR1 WNHNN, CDR2 SYGVQD (reference sequence). Trimming at V came to 0 bases and at J to 6 bases, leaving 9 bases not matched to a gene. This CDR3 is built from 17 residues. CDR3 sequence reads: CASSESRGQGGSQPQHF. The CDR3 bases are TGCGCCAGCAGTGAGTCGCGGGGACAGGGAGGGAGTCAGCCCCAGCATTTT.

The chain uses TRBV4-3 and TRBJ1-2, with a weak D call TRBD1 (5 bases). CDR1 is LGHNA, CDR2 YSLEER, per germline. This CDR3 has 15 amino acids. V dropped 7 bases and J dropped 2 bases, with 17 bases sitting between them. CDR3 amino acids: CASTTEDSENYGYTF. CDR3 sequence (DNA): TGCGCCAGCACCACAGAAGACAGCGAAAACTATGGCTACACCTTC.

The chain employs TRBV7-9 and TRBJ1-3; TRBD1 aligns across 7 bases. The V segment lost 4 bases and the J segment 2 bases; nucleotides outside the gene matches: 5. In germline, CDR1 is SEHNR, CDR2 FQNEAQ (reference sequence). CDR3 length: 15 amino acids. This CDR3 reads CASSSDRVPGNTIYF. The CDR3 DNA sequence: TGTGCCAGCAGCTCAGACAGGGTGCCTGGAAACACCATATATTTT.

The genes are TRBV12-3 or TRBV12-4 and TRBJ1-1; D ambiguous. Trimming stripped 5 bases from V and 6 bases from J, with 13 bases between. The CDR3 consists of 13 residues. The CDR3 reads CASSNYEGSEAFF. The CDR3 DNA follows: TGTGCCAGCAGTAATTACGAGGGATCTGAAGCTTTCTTT.

The chain links TRBV7-9 to TRBJ1-1; D may be TRBD1 (5 bases). The V gene's germline CDR1 is SEHNR and CDR2 FQNEAQ (reference sequence). The CDR3 spans 15 residues. The V gene lost 5 bases and the J gene lost 0 bases, with 13 bases spanning the gap. DNA of the CDR3: TGTGCCAGCAGCCCGGCCGGGACTATGAACACTGAAGCTTTCTTT. Translation: CASSPAGTMNTEAFF.

This chain links TRBV7-3 with TRBJ2-2, with TRBD2 matching over 8 bases. Unmatched junction bases numbered 5, after V lost 4 bases and J lost 1 base. The length of the CDR3 is 16 residues. In germline, CDR1 is SGHTA, CDR2 FQGTGA. As DNA, the CDR3 is TGTGCCAGCAGCTCAGTCGCGGGGGGGAACACCGGGGAGCTGTTTTTT. Its protein is CASSSVAGGNTGELFF. Drawing the rest from reference TRBV7-3 and TRBJ2-2, the complete variable domain is GAGVSQTPSNKVTEKGKYVELRCDPISGHTALYWYRQSLGQGPEFLIYFQGTGAADDSGLPNDRFFAVRPEGSVSTLKIQRTERGDSAVYLCASSSVAGGNTGELFFGEGSRLTVL.